This TCR beta chain originates from a study of cytomegalovirus exposure and HLA in healthy donors. Study details: Later analysis reported that the roughly 130 validation repertoires shared the platform of the roughly 710 first-cohort repertoires.

Study conclusions and caveats: High specificity and sensitivity for cytomegalovirus status were reported for the classifier. The study listed approximately 170 cytomegalovirus-associated TCR beta chains.

The V and J ends lost 4 bases and 6 bases respectively, with 13 bases between them. The CDR3 extends over 13 amino acids. Germline assignment: CDR1 SGHNT and CDR2 YYREEE (reference sequence). Details on this clone: Its antigen is not identified.

The protocol was immunoSEQ multiplex PCR, while the TCRdb copy is restricted to in-frame clones and leaves out a portion. The sample has some 78,000 clones, about 95% seen once. The source material was PBMCs. This receptor was identified in a man in his late teens or twenties in good health and CMV-seropositive. The chain employs TRBV5-4 and TRBJ1-2; possible D gene TRBD1, 6 bases. The CDR3 DNA follows: TGTGCCAGCAGCGAGGGGTGGACAGATGGCTACACCTTC. Protein product: CASSEGWTDGYTF.